Following are 2 T cell receptor beta chains from one sample sequenced in a study of human T cells and chemical hapten exposure. TCRdb ran MiXCR on the RACE reads and lists one entry per CDR3 protein. There are 370,000 or so distinct CDR3 sequences in the sample; around 4.8% occur only once, and approximately 2.1% lies in the top ten. Specified time point: patch test 1, 2 weeks after DPC sensitization. As to treatment: therapeutic diphenylcyclopropenone sensitization with weekly scalp DPC. The sequencing used whole blood, collected in connection with sensitization to the hapten diphenylcyclopropenone (DPC). These receptors were taken from a woman in her fifties or sixties with alopecia areata. Some clones in this sample may be carry-over from other donors' samples.

This clonotype was counted at least ten times. The chain couples TRBV12-3 or TRBV12-4 to TRBJ1-2; the D gene is possibly TRBD1 (6 bases). This CDR3 has 13 amino acids. The V and J ends lost 5 bases and 3 bases respectively, with 10 bases between them. CDR3 sequence: CASSKPGDYGYTF. The CDR3 DNA reads as TGTGCCAGCAGTAAACCAGGGGACTATGGCTACACCTTC.

This clonotype occurred many times. V usage is TRBV15 and J usage is TRBJ2-3, with 9 bases identical to TRBD2. Germline CDR1 and CDR2: LNHNV and YYDKDF (reference sequence). The J segment lost 2 bases and the V segment lost 5 bases, leaving 11 bases of the junction unmatched. This CDR3 contains 17 residues. The CDR3 reads CATSGRGLALPTDTQYF. As DNA, the CDR3 is TGTGCCACCAGCGGACGGGGACTAGCCCTCCCCACAGATACGCAGTATTTT.